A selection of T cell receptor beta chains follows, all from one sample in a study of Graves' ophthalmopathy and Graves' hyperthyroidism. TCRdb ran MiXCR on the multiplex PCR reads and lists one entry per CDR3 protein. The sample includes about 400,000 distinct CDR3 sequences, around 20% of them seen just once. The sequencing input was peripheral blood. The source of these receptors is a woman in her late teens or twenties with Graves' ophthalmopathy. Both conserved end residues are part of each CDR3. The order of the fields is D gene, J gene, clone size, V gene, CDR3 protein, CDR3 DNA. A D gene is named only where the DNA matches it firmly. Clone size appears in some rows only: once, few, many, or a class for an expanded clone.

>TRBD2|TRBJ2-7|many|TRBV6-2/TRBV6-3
CASKKTSGYEQYF
TGTGCCAGCAAGAAGACTAGCGGCTACGAGCAGTACTTC
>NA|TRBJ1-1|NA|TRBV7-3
CASSIDVNTEAFF
TGTGCCAGCAGCATCGACGTTAACACTGAAGCTTTCTTT
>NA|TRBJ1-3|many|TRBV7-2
CASSGASGNTIYF
TGTGCCAGCAGCGGGGCATCTGGAAACACCATATATTTT
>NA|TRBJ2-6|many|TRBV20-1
CSARDGSGANVLTF
TGCAGTGCTAGAGATGGCTCTGGGGCCAACGTCCTGACTTTC
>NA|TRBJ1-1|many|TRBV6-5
CASSYNSGLNTEAFF
TGTGCCAGCAGTTATAATAGCGGTTTGAACACTGAAGCTTTCTTT
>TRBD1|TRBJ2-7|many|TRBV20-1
CSATGTGAFYEQYF
TGCAGTGCTACCGGGACAGGGGCGTTCTACGAGCAGTACTTC
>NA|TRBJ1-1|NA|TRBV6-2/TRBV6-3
CASKTGRNTEAFF
TGTGCCAGCAAAACAGGGAGGAACACTGAAGCTTTCTTT
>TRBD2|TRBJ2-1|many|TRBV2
CARAGTSGTASYNEQFF
TGTGCCAGAGCCGGGACTAGCGGGACCGCCTCCTACAATGAGCAGTTCTTC
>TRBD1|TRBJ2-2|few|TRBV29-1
CSGGTDYTGELFF
TGCAGCGGGGGGACAGATTACACCGGGGAGCTGTTTTTT
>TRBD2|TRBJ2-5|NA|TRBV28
CASTPGLAGGYQETQYF
TGTGCCAGCACCCCGGGACTAGCGGGGGGGTACCAAGAGACCCAGTACTTC
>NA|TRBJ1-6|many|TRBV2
CASSASQGSYNSPLHF
TGTGCCAGCAGTGCTTCACAGGGCTCATATAATTCACCCCTCCACTTT
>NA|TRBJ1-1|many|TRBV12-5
CASGLGVSEAFF
TGTGCTAGTGGTTTGGGAGTATCTGAAGCTTTCTTT
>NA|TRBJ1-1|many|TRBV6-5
CASRVGQGWRNTEAFF
TGTGCCAGCAGGGTCGGGCAGGGATGGAGGAACACTGAAGCTTTCTTT
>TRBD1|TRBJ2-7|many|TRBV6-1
CASSAGTGTYEQYF
TGTGCCAGCAGTGCCGGGACAGGGACCTACGAGCAGTACTTC
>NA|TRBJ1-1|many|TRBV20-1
CSAGAGIEAFF
TGCAGTGCTGGGGCTGGGATTGAAGCTTTCTTT
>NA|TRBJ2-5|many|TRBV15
CATSRQRAQETQYF
TGTGCCACCAGCCGACAGAGAGCCCAAGAGACCCAGTACTTC
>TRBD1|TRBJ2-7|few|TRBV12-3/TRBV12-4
CASTPPGQGAYEQYF
TGTGCCAGCACCCCACCGGGACAGGGGGCCTACGAGCAGTACTTC
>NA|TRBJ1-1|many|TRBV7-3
CASSWFGEEAFF
TGTGCCAGCAGCTGGTTCGGAGAAGAAGCTTTCTTT
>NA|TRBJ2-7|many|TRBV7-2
CASSPSRDTTEQYF
TGTGCCAGCAGCCCATCCCGGGACACTACCGAGCAGTACTTC
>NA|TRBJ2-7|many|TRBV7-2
CASSLVSRGGEQYF
TGTGCCAGCAGCTTAGTTAGCAGGGGCGGCGAGCAGTACTTC
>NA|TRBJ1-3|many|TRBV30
CAWARESGNTIYF
TGTGCCTGGGCAAGGGAGTCTGGAAACACCATATATTTT
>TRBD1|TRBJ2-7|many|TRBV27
CASSFGAGTVSYEQYF
TGTGCCAGCAGTTTTGGGGCCGGGACAGTCTCCTACGAGCAGTACTTC
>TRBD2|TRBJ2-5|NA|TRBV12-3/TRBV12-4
CASSLRLAGGAKSETQYF
TGTGCCAGCAGTCTCCGACTAGCGGGGGGTGCGAAGTCGGAGACCCAGTACTTC
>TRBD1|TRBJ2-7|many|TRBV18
CASSERQGDEQYF
TGTGCCAGCTCAGAACGACAGGGTGACGAGCAGTACTTC
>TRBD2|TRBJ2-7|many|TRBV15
CATSRTGGLSYEQYF
TGTGCCACCAGCAGGACGGGGGGACTCTCCTACGAGCAGTACTTC
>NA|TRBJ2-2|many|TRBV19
CASRPLDAGELFF
TGTGCCAGTAGACCCCTCGACGCCGGGGAGCTGTTTTTT
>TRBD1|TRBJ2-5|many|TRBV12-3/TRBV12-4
CASSADRGRKETQYF
TGTGCCAGCAGTGCGGACAGGGGGCGGAAAGAGACCCAGTACTTC
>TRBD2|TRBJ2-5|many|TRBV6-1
CASSAAGGREETQYF
TGTGCCAGCAGTGCCGCGGGAGGGCGGGAAGAGACCCAGTACTTC
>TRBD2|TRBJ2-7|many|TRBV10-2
CASSGLTGTSGTYEQYF
TGCGCCAGCAGTGGGCTGACTGGGACTAGCGGCACCTACGAGCAGTACTTC
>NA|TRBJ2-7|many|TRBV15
CATSRGTDSYEQYF
TGTGCCACCAGCAGAGGCACGGACAGCTACGAGCAGTACTTC
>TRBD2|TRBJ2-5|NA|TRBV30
CAWSSHHGREGQETQYF
TGTGCCTGGAGTTCCCACCACGGCCGGGAGGGACAAGAGACCCAGTACTTC
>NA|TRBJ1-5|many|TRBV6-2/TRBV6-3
CASNPQGGRNQPQHF
TGTGCCAGCAATCCACAGGGAGGGCGCAATCAGCCCCAGCATTTT
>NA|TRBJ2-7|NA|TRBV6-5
CASSYYLGRKDEQYF
TGTGCCAGCAGTTACTATCTAGGAAGGAAGGACGAGCAGTACTTC
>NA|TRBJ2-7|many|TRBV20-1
CSGRGEDSYEQYF
TGCAGTGGACGCGGGGAGGACTCCTACGAGCAGTACTTC
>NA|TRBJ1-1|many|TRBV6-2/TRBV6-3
CASSSYTSNTEAFF
TGTGCCAGCAGTTCCTACACATCGAACACTGAAGCTTTCTTT
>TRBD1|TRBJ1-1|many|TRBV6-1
CATTRAGGNTEAFF
TGTGCCACCACCCGGGCAGGGGGGAACACTGAAGCTTTCTTT
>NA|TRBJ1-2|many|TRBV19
CASSSQSTANYGYTF
TGTGCCAGTAGTTCCCAATCGACGGCTAACTATGGCTACACCTTC
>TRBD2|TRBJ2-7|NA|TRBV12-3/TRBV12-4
CASSAGLAGASGEQYF
TGTGCCAGCAGTGCGGGACTAGCGGGGGCCTCTGGGGAGCAGTACTTC
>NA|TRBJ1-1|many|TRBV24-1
CATRSGHRYATEALF
TGTGCCACCAGGTCGGGACACCGATACGCCACTGAAGCTCTCTTT
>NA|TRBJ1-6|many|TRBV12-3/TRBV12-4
CASSLGLSLHF
TGTGCCAGCAGTTTAGGGCTGAGTCTCCACTTT
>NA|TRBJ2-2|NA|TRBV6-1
CASRELDPGELFF
TGTGCCAGCAGGGAACTAGATCCCGGGGAGCTGTTTTTT
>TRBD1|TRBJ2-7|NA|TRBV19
CASSITGDRQDEQYF
TGTGCCAGTAGTATTACCGGGGACAGGCAAGACGAGCAGTACTTC
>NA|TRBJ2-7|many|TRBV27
CASSFGRQGSYEQYF
TGTGCCAGCAGTTTTGGTCGGCAGGGCTCCTACGAGCAGTACTTC
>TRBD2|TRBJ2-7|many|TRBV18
CASSPQGTSGYEQYF
TGTGCCAGCTCACCACAAGGGACTAGCGGCTACGAGCAGTACTTC
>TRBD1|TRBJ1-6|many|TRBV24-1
CATSDSRTGSGSPLHF
TGTGCCACCAGTGATTCACGGACAGGGTCAGGATCACCCCTCCACTTT
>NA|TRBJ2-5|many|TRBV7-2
CASSRASRPETQYF
TGTGCCAGCAGCCGGGCGTCGCGTCCAGAGACCCAGTACTTC
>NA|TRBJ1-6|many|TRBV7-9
CASSSRKGGMSPLHF
TGTGCCAGCAGCTCAAGGAAAGGGGGAATGTCACCCCTCCACTTT
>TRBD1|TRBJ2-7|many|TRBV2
CASRRDSGYEQYF
TGTGCCAGCAGACGGGACAGTGGATACGAGCAGTACTTC
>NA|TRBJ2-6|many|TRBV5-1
CASSLASGAGANVLTF
TGCGCCAGCAGCTTGGCCTCCGGGGCTGGGGCCAACGTCCTGACTTTC
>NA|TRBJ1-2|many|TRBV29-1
CSVGGPGGYTF
TGCAGCGTTGGAGGGCCGGGGGGCTACACCTTC